A single sample gave rise to the 5 T cell receptor beta chains below, sequenced in a study of T cells in Graves' hyperthyroidism and ophthalmopathy. The TCR beta CDR3 regions underwent amplification using RNA transcripts as the source. With the HTBI primer set, the TCR CDR3 went through a first round of RT-PCR. TCRdb re-derived calls from the multiplex PCR reads in MiXCR, one entry per CDR3 protein. This table has about 560,000 distinct CDR3 sequences, about a sixth appearing once. Sequencing input: blood. The receptors were gathered from a woman under 30 with Graves' hyperthyroidism.

The count of this clonotype is one. Just one base apart from a much larger clone, this may be a read error. The chain links TRBV3-1 to TRBJ2-1; D uncertain. V dropped 0 bases and J dropped 15 bases, with 12 bases sitting between them. From germline, CDR1 is LGHDT and CDR2 YNNKEL (reference sequence). This CDR3 is built from 12 residues. The CDR3 DNA is TGTGCCAGCAGCCAAGATATGGTCAGAAGGTTCTTC. This translates into CASSQDMVRRFF.

This clonotype was recorded a few times. This chain uses TRBV6-1 with TRBJ1-1; a possible D gene is TRBD1 (5 bases). Germline V CDR1 and CDR2: MNHNS, SASEGT. V lost 5 bases and J 10 bases, leaving 17 bases between the germline ends. The CDR3 contains 13 residues. CDR3 in DNA: TGTGCCAGCAGTTATACGGGACCCTCTGGAGCTTTCTTT. It yields the protein CASSYTGPSGAFF.

The chain has TRBV15 and TRBJ2-5; TRBD2 aligns across 9 bases. Germline-derived CDR1 and CDR2 are LNHNV and YYDKDF (reference sequence). The CDR3 runs to 14 residues. Germline trimming cut 5 bases from V and 4 bases from J; bases unmatched to any gene: 5. The CDR3 region has the DNA TGTGCCACCAGCGGGGAGGGACTAGCAGAGACCCAGTACTTC. Translation: CATSGEGLAETQYF.

A few counts support this clonotype. The rearrangement links TRBV10-2 to TRBJ1-1; D gene unclear. The germline V gene encodes CDR1 WSHSY and CDR2 SAAADI. The CDR3 loop spans 13 amino acids. The V end lost 6 bases, the J end lost 7 bases, and 15 bases lay between the germline ends. The CDR3 DNA is TGCGCCAGCAGGCGAACAGCGTTGGGTGAAGCTTTCTTT. Protein product: CASRRTALGEAFF.

The CDR3 protein is CASRQAGTPQETQYF. CDR3 nucleotide sequence: TGTGCCAGCAGACAGGCCGGGACCCCACAAGAGACCCAGTACTTC. The gene calls are TRBV3-1 and TRBJ2-5, with D perhaps assigned TRBD1 or TRBD2 (5 bases each). The V end was cut by 6 bases, the J end by 2 bases, with 16 bases between. The CDR3 consists of 15 residues. In germline, CDR1 is LGHDT, CDR2 YNNKEL (reference sequence).